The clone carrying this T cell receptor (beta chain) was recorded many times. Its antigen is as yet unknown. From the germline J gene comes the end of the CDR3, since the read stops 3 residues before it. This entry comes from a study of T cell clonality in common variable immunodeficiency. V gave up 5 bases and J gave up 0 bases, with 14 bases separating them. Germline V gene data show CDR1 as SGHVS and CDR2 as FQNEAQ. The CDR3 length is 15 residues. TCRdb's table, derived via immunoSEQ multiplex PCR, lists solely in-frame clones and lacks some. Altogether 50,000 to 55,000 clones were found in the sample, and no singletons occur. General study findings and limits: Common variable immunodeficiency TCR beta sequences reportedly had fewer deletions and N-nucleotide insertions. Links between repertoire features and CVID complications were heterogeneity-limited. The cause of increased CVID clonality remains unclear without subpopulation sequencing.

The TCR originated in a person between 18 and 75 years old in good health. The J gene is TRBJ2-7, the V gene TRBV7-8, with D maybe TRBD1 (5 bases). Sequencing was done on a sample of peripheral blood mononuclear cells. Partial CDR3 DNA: TGTGCCAGCAGCAACCGTGGGGCTCGCTCCTACGAG. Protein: CASSNRGARSYE. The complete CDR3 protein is CASSNRGARSYEQYF.